This T cell receptor (beta chain) was captured in a study of blood T cells in healthy people across ages (dated by TCRdb to the mid-2010s). A note on the overall study: Template switching captured roughly one uniquely barcoded TCR beta cDNA molecule per two T cells in model experiments. Four age groups were formed from the donors: young (average about 17 years), middle-aged (approximately 39), aged (more than 55) and long-lived (more than 75). Age-related changes in TCR beta repertoire diversity were measured in the study by deep sequencing normalized with unique cDNA molecular identifiers. For two donors (one aged 18 to 30 and one aged 80 or older), the study analyzed two additional independent replicas of 1 million unique cDNA reads from the same blood draw. To avoid experimental bias, donors of different ages were distributed randomly across sequencing lanes.

Points the paper makes about the study in general: Estimates of total diversity based on one million sequenced T cells were regarded as lower bounds and as underestimates. A strong correlation was found between observed TCR beta diversity and the percentage of naive T cells measured by flow cytometry. The long-lived group showed more naive CD4+ T cells, fewer expanded clones and increased TCR diversity than the aged group, suggesting age selection. Conclusive comparison of naive and antigen-experienced compartments was prevented by the profiling of bulk unsorted PBMCs. Observed TCR beta diversity per million T cells fell roughly linearly with age, and a significant reduction was already apparent by age around 36. The CMV infection status of donors was not known, potentially confounding age-related changes in expanded clonotypes.

Systemically healthy Caucasian individuals from Russia, around 39 in total and aged about 6 to 90 years, were included as donors. About 10 milliliters of peripheral blood were collected from each donor into EDTA-treated Vacutainer tubes. Ficoll-Paque density-gradient centrifugation was used to isolate PBMCs, with at least 6.5 million obtained per sample. Trizol reagent was used to extract total RNA from PBMCs, with at least 5.5 micrograms per sample. The percentages of naive CD45RAhigh/CD27high T cells were determined by flow cytometry on a PBMC aliquot from every donor. Library construction relied on 5' RACE. The instrument given in TCRdb is Illumina HiSeq 2500. The second PCR ran for about 7 to 11 cycles and used a J-beta primer mix along with a sample-barcoded 5' primer. Each TCR beta cDNA molecule received a unique molecular identifier from a template-switch 5' adaptor carrying 12 random nucleotides. Each sample yielded at least 2.5 million CDR3-containing paired-end reads. The Mint cDNA synthesis kit, primed by a TRBC-specific oligonucleotide, was used to synthesize first-strand cDNA from all RNA. Following uracil-DNA glycosylase treatment, all cDNA underwent a first 18-cycle PCR with the universal primers M1SS and BC2_uni_R. The paper's processing steps were these. Each sample was normalized by randomly selecting 1 million high-quality reads, each carrying a distinct molecular identifier. Reads sharing molecular identifiers were discarded rather than binned into consensus sequences. MiTCR, run with a Q25 quality threshold and the strictest error-elimination algorithm, handled CDR3 identification, clonotype clustering and error correction. A nonparametric unseen species model with Euler transformation was used to estimate a lower bound on total TCR beta diversity. The public sequencing data were trimmed at Q25 with fastp and processed into clonotypes with MiXCR by TCRdb, which kept only in-frame beta chains. Every CDR3 protein is listed once, alongside the most common genes and DNA of its rows. The V and J calls were determined by TCRdb, not by the authors. The sample table records 1.5 million to 2 million distinct CDR3 sequences; roughly 52% of these occur just once. The top ten constitute about 2.1% of the sample.

From the germline V gene, CDR1 is SGHDT and CDR2 is YYEEEE. V loses 6 bases at its end and J loses 5 bases; junction bases beyond the gene matches: 13. Reading from cysteine to phenylalanine, the CDR3 counts 15 amino acids. The entry retains the CDR3 DNA only, 45 bases that are in frame from base 1. A remark on this clonotype: Which antigen it targets is not known. Base qualities are not provided; no much larger clone lies one nucleotide away.

The V gene is TRBV5-6 and the J gene is TRBJ2-5, with 7 bases in between that match TRBD2. Material: blood. The source of this sequence is a middle-aged woman in good health. The nucleotides are TGTGCCAGCACCCCAAAGGCGGGGGAGGGTGAGACCCAGTACTTC. This encodes CASTPKAGEGETQYF. Joined to the reference TRBV5-6 and TRBJ2-5 proteins, this CDR3 gives the full variable domain: DAGVTQSPTHLIKTRGQQVTLRCSPKSGHDTVSWYQQALGQGPQFIFQYYEEEERQRGNFPDRFSGHQFPNYSSELNVNALLLGDSALYLCASTPKAGEGETQYFGPGTRLLVL.